Below, 30 T cell receptor beta chains from the same sample are listed, as sequenced in a study of blood T cell repertoires in COVID-19. Clones were read by immunoSEQ multiplex PCR, and TCRdb kept only the in-frame ones, dropping some. This sample has about 120,000 clones; approximately 90% occur once, and the top ten carry 7.5% to 9.5%. The sequenced sample consisted of peripheral blood. The receptors originated from a woman aged 70-85 years who had recovered from COVID-19.

The CDR3 loop reads CASSRDRSDEQYF. Written as DNA, the CDR3 is TGTGCCAGCAGCAGGGACAGGTCTGACGAGCAGTACTTC. J is TRBJ2-7 and V is TRBV6-5; 8 bases match TRBD1. CDR3 length: 13 residues. Trimming at V came to 6 bases and at J to 5 bases, leaving 6 bases not matched to a gene. CDR1 is MNHEY, CDR2 SVGAGI, per germline.

V usage is TRBV3-1 (or the pseudogene TRBV3-2) and J usage is TRBJ2-3; tentative D call: TRBD2 (7 bases). The CDR3 is made up of 13 amino acids. The germline V gene encodes CDR1 LGHDT and CDR2 YNNKEL (reference sequence). V lost 5 bases and J lost 7, with 13 bases in between. The DNA of the CDR3 is TGTGCCAGCAGCGGGGGGGCCCAAAATACGCAGTATTTT. It specifies CASSGGAQNTQYF.

In its sample, this clone was seen once. The V and J genes are TRBV5-4 and TRBJ2-3, with 13 bases fitting TRBD2. The germline V gene has CDR1 SGHNT and CDR2 YYREEE (reference sequence). With 4 bases clipped from V and 1 base from J, the junction kept 3 bases outside the gene matches. This CDR3 contains 16 residues. CDR3 nucleotides: TGTGCCAGCAGCCAGACTAGCGGGGGGCGCACAGATACGCAGTATTTT. Its translation is CASSQTSGGRTDTQYF.

The chain uses TRBV18 and TRBJ2-7, with D tentatively TRBD1 (5 bases). Trimming took 2 bases from V and 3 from J, leaving 8 bases between them. The CDR3 length is 13 residues. The V gene's germline CDR1 is KGHSH and CDR2 LQKENI. The CDR3 DNA is TGTGCCAGCTCACCAGCCCAGGGCTACGAGCAGTACTTC. Its protein is CASSPAQGYEQYF.

The count of this clone is one. The chain links TRBV20-1 to TRBJ1-5; perhaps TRBD1 as D (6 bases). The V end was cut by 3 bases, the J end by 1 base, with 13 bases between. The germline V gene has CDR1 DFQATT and CDR2 SNEGSKA (reference sequence). The CDR3 has 15 residues. The CDR3 loop reads CSASRAGESNQPQHF. In DNA, the CDR3 is TGCAGTGCTAGTAGGGCAGGGGAGAGCAATCAGCCCCAGCATTTT.

The chain joins TRBV30 to TRBJ1-4; 7 bases are shared with TRBD1. V lost 1 base and J lost 3; bases outside the gene matches: 14. The germline V gene encodes CDR1 GTSNPN and CDR2 SVGIG (reference sequence). The CDR3 contains 18 residues. For the CDR3, the DNA is TGTGCCTGGAGTGGAGGGGACAGCCAACCCGCCGCTAATGAAAAACTGTTTTTT. This translates into CAWSGGDSQPAANEKLFF.

This sequence joins TRBV10-3 and TRBJ2-7; perhaps TRBD1 as D (6 bases). CDR3 length: 12 amino acids. V was clipped by 11 bases and J by 2 bases, with 13 bases between them. The germline V gene encodes CDR1 ENHRY and CDR2 SYGVKD. For the CDR3, the DNA is TGTGCCGTGGCAGGACAGACCTACGAGCAGTACTTC. This sequence encodes CAVAGQTYEQYF.

This clone was counted once. V and J are TRBV20-1 and TRBJ1-4, with D unclear. Trimming took off 1 base at V and 8 bases at J, with 5 bases between the two ends. This CDR3 region has 11 residues. CDR1 and CDR2 (germline): DFQATT, SNEGSKA (reference sequence). The CDR3: CSARGGEKLFF. Written as DNA, the CDR3 is TGCAGTGCTAGAGGCGGGGAAAAACTGTTTTTT.

The chain recombines TRBV7-9 with TRBJ2-5, with 11 positions matching TRBD2. Germline trimming cut 2 bases from V and 5 bases from J; bases unmatched to any gene: 16. Germline lookup yields CDR1 SEHNR and CDR2 FQNEAQ (reference sequence). CDR3 length: 19 amino acids. CDR3 nucleotide sequence: TGTGCCAGCAGCTTAATTCGTGGGCTAGCGGGGGGCCTCTGGGAGACCCAGTACTTC. Its protein is CASSLIRGLAGGLWETQYF. Based on the CDR3 plus reference TRBV7-9 and TRBJ2-5, the full variable domain is DTGVSQNPRHKITKRGQNVTFRCDPISEHNRLYWYRQTLGQGPEFLTYFQNEAQLEKSRLLSDRFSAERPKGSFSTLEIQRTEQGDSAMYLCASSLIRGLAGGLWETQYFGPGTRLLVL.

This rearrangement joins TRBV6-5 to TRBJ1-6; TRBD1 might be the D (5 bases). This CDR3 is built from 12 residues. Looked up from germline, CDR1 is MNHEY and CDR2 is SVGAGI. With 10 bases removed from V and 15 bases from J, the gap between germline ends came to 19 bases. Here the CDR3 reads CATKRGVMGLHF. As DNA, the CDR3 is TGTGCCACCAAGCGGGGGGTTATGGGCCTCCACTTT.

CDR3 loop: CASSVYYTGELFF. DNA of the CDR3: TGTGCCAGCAGCGTCTATTACACCGGGGAGCTGTTTTTT. The V gene is TRBV9, the J gene TRBJ2-2; D uncertain. This CDR3 is built from 13 residues. Trimming took 2 bases from V and 3 from J, leaving 5 bases between them. The germline CDR1 and CDR2 sequences are SGDLS and YYNGEE.

This chain joins TRBV5-1 and TRBJ2-7, with TRBD1 matching 7 bases. In germline, CDR1 is SGHRS, CDR2 YFSETQ. The V segment lost 4 bases and the J segment 2 bases; nucleotides outside the gene matches: 6. There are 14 residues in the CDR3. In DNA form, the CDR3 reads TGCGCCAGCAGCCTCGGACAGGTAACCTACGAGCAGTACTTC. Encoded protein: CASSLGQVTYEQYF.

This chain joins TRBV6-6 and TRBJ1-5; D ambiguous. The CDR3 has 13 residues. Per the germline V gene, CDR1 is MNHNY and CDR2 is SVGAGI (reference sequence). The V end was cut by 3 bases, the J end by 3 bases, with 6 bases between. CDR3 coding DNA: TGTGCCAGCAGTTATCAGATCAATCAGCCCCAGCATTTT. Its translation: CASSYQINQPQHF.

In this sample, this clone turned up once. The chain is built from TRBV3-1 (or the pseudogene TRBV3-2) and TRBJ2-2; TRBD1 matches 9 bases. The CDR3 has 16 residues. The germline V gene has CDR1 LGHDT and CDR2 YNNKEL (reference sequence). V shed 0 bases and J 5 bases; nucleotides not matched to a gene: 4. The CDR3 region is CASSQDGGQGTGELFF. The DNA for the CDR3 is TGTGCCAGCAGCCAAGATGGAGGACAGGGGACCGGGGAGCTGTTTTTT.

This clone was recorded a few times. The CDR3 DNA reads as TGTGCCAGCAGCGAGGCGGGCCGCTATGGCTACACCTTC. Its protein product is CASSEAGRYGYTF. This chain links TRBV6-5 with TRBJ1-2; no definite D call. CDR1 and CDR2 (germline): MNHEY, SVGAGI. V lost 6 bases and J 4 bases, leaving 12 bases between the germline ends. This CDR3 contains 13 residues.

The CDR3 DNA reads TGTGCCAGCAGTTTGGGGGAGGGACAGACCCAGTACTTC. Its translation: CASSLGEGQTQYF. The V and J genes are TRBV6-5 and TRBJ2-5; 7 bases are shared with TRBD2. Trimming cost V 4 bases and J 6 bases; bases outside gene matches: 5. Germline V lookup: CDR1 MNHEY, CDR2 SVGAGI. CDR3 length equals 13 residues.

The chain has TRBV7-2 and TRBJ1-1; the match to TRBD1 covers 7 bases. This CDR3 is 15 amino acids long. The ends lost 1 base at V and 4 bases at J; junction bases unmatched: 6. From germline, CDR1 is SGHTA and CDR2 FQGNSA. The CDR3 here is CASSLGAHRGTEAFF. CDR3 nucleotide sequence: TGTGCCAGCAGCTTAGGGGCCCACAGGGGCACTGAAGCTTTCTTT.

J is TRBJ1-1 and V is TRBV24-1; the D gene is possibly TRBD1 (5 bases). CDR3 length equals 15 residues. V was clipped by 2 bases and J by 1 base, with 10 bases between them. The germline gives CDR1 KGHDR, CDR2 SFDVKD. CDR3 in DNA: TGTGCCACCAGTGATTCAGCCACAGGGAACACTGAAGCTTTCTTT. Encoded protein: CATSDSATGNTEAFF.

The chain carries TRBV5-6 and TRBJ2-1, with D hard to call. The V end was cut by 0 bases, the J end by 0 bases, with 10 bases between. This CDR3 has 16 amino acids. Looked up from germline, CDR1 is SGHDT and CDR2 is YYEEEE. The CDR3 loop reads CASSLARLYSYNEQFF. The CDR3, as DNA: TGTGCCAGCAGCTTGGCCCGGTTATACTCCTACAATGAGCAGTTCTTC.

The chain links TRBV9 to TRBJ2-1; possible D gene TRBD1, 6 bases. Trimming took off 4 bases at V and 5 bases at J, with 19 bases between the two ends. CDR1 SGDLS and CDR2 YYNGEE come from the germline V gene. The CDR3 length is 16 residues. CDR3 sequence: CASSFTSGTFHNEQFF. DNA of the CDR3: TGTGCCAGCAGCTTTACTTCCGGGACATTCCACAATGAGCAGTTCTTC.

This clone was picked up one time. The chain joins TRBV5-4 to TRBJ2-7; 7 bases are a match to TRBD2. Germline CDR1 SGHNT, CDR2 YYREEE (reference sequence). The CDR3 totals 17 residues. The junction had 13 bases not matched to a gene; V was cut back by 3 bases and J by 1 base. CDR3 sequence reads: CASSSGAGGSRSYEQYF. CDR3 in DNA: TGTGCCAGCAGCTCGGGAGCTGGCGGGAGCCGGTCCTACGAGCAGTACTTC. Looking up the rest from reference TRBV5-4 and TRBJ2-7 gives the full variable domain: ETGVTQSPTHLIKTRGQQVTLRCSSQSGHNTVSWYQQALGQGPQFIFQYYREEENGRGNFPPRFSGLQFPNYSSELNVNALELDDSALYLCASSSGAGGSRSYEQYFGPGTRLTVT.

This clone counts as medium-sized. This same CDR3 is encoded by further DNA sequences in the sample. The chain carries TRBV11-2 and TRBJ2-7; tentative D call: TRBD1 (6 bases). The CDR3 contains 15 residues. V gave up 7 bases and J gave up 2 bases, with 18 bases separating them. The germline gives CDR1 SGHAT, CDR2 FQNNGV. CDR3 nucleotide sequence: TGTGCCAGCACGATCTCCAGGGGCCCCACCTACGAGCAGTACTTC. Translating it yields CASTISRGPTYEQYF.

The chain couples TRBV4-3 to TRBJ2-7; D is possibly TRBD1 (5 bases). From germline, CDR1 is LGHNA and CDR2 YSLEER. The CDR3 extends over 15 amino acids. Trimming shortened V by 0 bases and J by 0 bases, and 9 bases separated the two germline ends. The CDR3 reads CASSQDRGHSYEQYF. CDR3 in DNA: TGCGCCAGCAGCCAAGATCGCGGACACTCCTACGAGCAGTACTTC.

CDR3 sequence: CSSRRGAGGPETQYF. CDR3 in DNA: TGCAGTTCCCGCCGGGGGGCAGGGGGCCCGGAGACCCAGTACTTC. The gene calls are TRBV29-1 and TRBJ2-5; tentatively, D is TRBD1 (8 bases). Germline CDR1 and CDR2: SQVTM and ANQGSEA. The CDR3 has 15 residues. The variable domain in full, with the rest retrieved from reference TRBV29-1 and TRBJ2-5, is SAVISQKPSRDICQRGTSLTIQCQVDSQVTMMFWYRQQPGQSLTLIATANQGSEATYESGFVIDKFPISRPNLTFSTLTVSNMSPEDSSIYLCSSRRGAGGPETQYFGPGTRLLVL.

The chain joins TRBV7-9 to TRBJ2-2; D might be TRBD1 (5 bases). CDR1 is SEHNR and CDR2 is FQNEAQ in the germline V gene (reference sequence). The CDR3 extends over 14 amino acids. The ends were cut back, 7 bases at V and 8 bases at J, with 17 bases in the middle. CDR3 region: CASNKGPGLGELFF. The CDR3 DNA sequence: TGTGCCAGCAACAAGGGCCCAGGGCTTGGGGAGCTGTTTTTT.

The rearrangement links TRBV15 to TRBJ1-2; 9 bases are shared with TRBD1. Germline values: CDR1 LNHNV, CDR2 YYDKDF (reference sequence). The CDR3 runs to 15 residues. V dropped 5 bases and J dropped 8; count of bases not matched to a gene: 12. The CDR3 sequence: CATSGGQGYGEGYTF. The CDR3 coding sequence is TGTGCCACCAGCGGGGGACAGGGTTATGGAGAAGGCTACACCTTC. Looking up the rest from reference TRBV15 and TRBJ1-2 gives the full variable domain: DAMVIQNPRYQVTQFGKPVTLSCSQTLNHNVMYWYQQKSSQAPKLLFHYYDKDFNNEADTPDNFQSRRPNTSFCFLDIRSPGLGDTAMYLCATSGGQGYGEGYTFGSGTRLTVV.

This clone appeared a single time. V and J are TRBV12-3 or TRBV12-4 and TRBJ1-2; D gene unclear. Deletions cut 0 bases from V and 5 bases from J, with 7 bases between. This CDR3 spans 13 amino acids. The CDR3 sequence is CASSLARGYGYTF. CDR3 in DNA: TGTGCCAGCAGTTTAGCGCGAGGGTATGGCTACACCTTC.

The chain couples TRBV19 to TRBJ1-1; weak D call: TRBD1 (5 bases). Germline loops: CDR1 LNHDA, CDR2 SQIVND (reference sequence). The ends were cut back, 3 bases at V and 11 bases at J, with 25 bases in the middle. CDR3 length: 16 amino acids. The CDR3 loop is CASSIGVGRTRSGAFF. The CDR3 bases are TGTGCCAGTAGTATCGGAGTGGGGCGCACCAGGAGCGGGGCTTTCTTT.

This clone was observed a handful of times. The rearrangement joins TRBV3-1 (or the pseudogene TRBV3-2) to TRBJ2-5, with a weak D call TRBD1 (6 bases). Trimming took 0 bases from V and 2 from J, leaving 25 bases between them. Germline loops: CDR1 LGHDT, CDR2 YNNKEL (reference sequence). The CDR3 runs to 20 residues. The CDR3 DNA reads as TGTGCCAGCAGCCAAGATGGGTTTATGGACAGCAACTTTCTTCAAGAGACCCAGTACTTC. Translation: CASSQDGFMDSNFLQETQYF.

The chain couples TRBV28 to TRBJ1-3; D ambiguous. Trimming pared 3 bases from V and 0 bases from J, leaving 9 bases between. The CDR3 is 15 residues long. Germline CDR1 and CDR2: MDHEN and SYDVKM. Here the CDR3 DNA reads TGTGCCAGCAGTTTGGGAGGGAGCTCTGGAAACACCATATATTTT. It yields the protein CASSLGGSSGNTIYF. The full variable domain, completed using reference TRBV28 and TRBJ1-3, is DVKVTQSSRYLVKRTGEKVFLECVQDMDHENMFWYRQDPGLGLRLIYFSYDVKMKEKGDIPEGYSVSREKKERFSLILESASTNQTSMYLCASSLGGSSGNTIYFGEGSWLTVV.